The T cell receptor beta chain described here comes from a study of cytotoxic CD8 clonotypes in ibrutinib-treated CLL. Study at large: Responses comprised around 24 partial and 2 complete; at median roughly 70 months, roughly 15 remained remitted and around 12 progressed.

Sequenced by immunoSEQ multiplex PCR; TCRdb stores in-frame clones only, minus some. The sample holds 270,000 or so clones, approximately 79% seen once. The CDR3 runs 11 residues. CDR1 MRHNA and CDR2 SNTAGT come from the germline V gene. V dropped 4 bases and J dropped 8 bases, with 8 bases sitting between them. This clone was seen a few times. Antigen unknown. Study-wide points: A rise in clonality was seen at ibrutinib response, and a fall back toward baseline was seen at progression. Patients showed higher baseline clonality than age-matched healthy donors, and it tracked circulating CD8+ T-cell counts. Public clonotypes, rarely seen, contracted or held steady on treatment.

Sequenced here: PBMCs, sampled at disease progression, from a patient treated with ibrutinib. This receptor was taken from a human donor with chronic lymphocytic leukemia. This sequence joins TRBV6-4 and TRBJ1-2; no reliable D call. Written as DNA, the CDR3 is TGTGCCAGCAGTGGCTCGAAGGGCTACACCTTC. It translates to CASSGSKGYTF.